The 25 T cell receptor beta chains given below trace back to one sample, sequenced in a study of cytomegalovirus exposure and HLA in healthy donors. The primer mix had 60 Vbeta and 13 Jbeta primers. Assay used: immunoSEQ multiplex PCR; TCRdb lists only in-frame clones, some missing. This sample carries 180,000 or so clones, with about 0.74% going to the ten biggest clones. The sequenced material came from PBMCs. These receptors all stem from a boy aged 10-17 years in good health and CMV-seronegative.

The chain uses TRBV4-2 and TRBJ2-7; D might be TRBD2 (6 bases). V dropped 2 bases and J dropped 0 bases, with 17 bases sitting between them. Looked up from germline, CDR1 is LGHNA and CDR2 is YNFKEQ. The CDR3 is 17 amino acids. Written as DNA, the CDR3 is TGTGCCAGCAGCCAAAGTTCTAGCGCCGCTTACTCCTACGAGCAGTACTTC. Translating it yields CASSQSSSAAYSYEQYF.

Written as DNA, the CDR3 is TGTGCCAGCAGCGGGAGGGGTCCGATTGTAGAGACCCAGTACTTC. Translated, it gives CASSGRGPIVETQYF. The rearrangement links TRBV5-4 to TRBJ2-5; 7 bases are a match to TRBD2. J gave up 4 bases and V 4 bases, and 10 bases lay outside the gene matches. Germline V lookup: CDR1 SGHNT, CDR2 YYREEE (reference sequence). CDR3 size: 15 residues.

The V call is TRBV30, the J call TRBJ2-1; D gene ambiguous. The V and J ends lost 7 bases and 0 bases respectively, with 19 bases between them. Germline V gene data show CDR1 as GTSNPN and CDR2 as SVGIG (reference sequence). The CDR3 covers 16 residues. The CDR3 spells CAFLGSLSASYNEQFF. The CDR3 nucleotides are TGTGCCTTCCTGGGCAGCTTGTCGGCCTCCTACAATGAGCAGTTCTTC.

The chain links TRBV25-1 to TRBJ1-5; D possibly corresponds to TRBD1 (5 bases). Germline V lookup: CDR1 MGHDK, CDR2 SYGVNS. This CDR3 is built from 13 residues. The V and J ends lost 5 bases and 2 bases respectively, with 7 bases between them. The CDR3 spells CASSKQGNQPQHF. The CDR3 coding sequence is TGTGCCAGCAGTAAACAGGGCAATCAGCCCCAGCATTTT.

The chain uses TRBV5-1 and TRBJ1-2; a possible D gene is TRBD1 (6 bases). CDR3 length: 13 amino acids. Looked up from germline, CDR1 is SGHRS and CDR2 is YFSETQ. Between the trimmed V and J ends, which lost 5 bases and 3 bases, there was a span of 11 bases. The CDR3 loop is CASSTGSYYGYTF. The CDR3 bases are TGCGCCAGCAGTACAGGGTCCTACTATGGCTACACCTTC.

The rearrangement uses TRBV29-1 and TRBJ2-7; D not resolved. The CDR3 is 14 residues long. CDR1 and CDR2 from the germline V gene are SQVTM and ANQGSEA. Trimming took off 3 bases at V and 3 bases at J, with 15 bases between the two ends. CDR3 amino acids: CSVDPRGDGYEQYF. CDR3 nucleotide sequence: TGCAGCGTTGACCCCCGAGGAGACGGCTACGAGCAGTACTTC.

The rearrangement joins TRBV6-5 to TRBJ1-2; 8 bases are a match to TRBD1. The CDR3 is made up of 14 amino acids. Germline V lookup: CDR1 MNHEY, CDR2 SVGAGI. V was pared by 6 bases and J by 4 bases, with 7 bases of the junction left unmatched. The DNA for the CDR3 is TGTGCCAGCAGAAGGACAGGGTCGGGCTATGGCTACACCTTC. Its translation is CASRRTGSGYGYTF.

The genes are TRBV12-2 and TRBJ1-2; TRBD1, as called in the table, went unchecked against the DNA. TRBV12-2 is designated a pseudogene. The CDR3 has 16 amino acids. CDR3 coding DNA: TGTGCAAGTCGCTTAGCGGGGGTGGGACAGACCTATGGCTACACCTTC. Translated, it gives CASRLAGVGQTYGYTF.

The genes are TRBV9 and TRBJ2-1; 8 bases align to TRBD2. The CDR3 runs to 13 residues. From germline, CDR1 is SGDLS and CDR2 YYNGEE. V was pared by 3 bases and J by 8 bases, with 4 bases of the junction left unmatched. CDR3 coding DNA: TGTGCCAGCAGCGGCGGGGGGCGTGATGAGCAGTTCTTC. Its translation: CASSGGGRDEQFF.

The chain carries TRBV5-4 and TRBJ2-5, with D perhaps TRBD2 (6 bases). CDR3 length: 18 residues. Germline values: CDR1 SGHNT, CDR2 YYREEE (reference sequence). V lost 0 bases and J 0 bases, leaving 18 bases between the germline ends. CDR3 coding DNA: TGTGCCAGCAGCTTGGGGGTATGGGGACTTTCGTACCAAGAGACCCAGTACTTC. It specifies CASSLGVWGLSYQETQYF.

This chain links TRBV5-1 with TRBJ2-7; TRBD2 is a possible D gene (6 bases). Trimming pared 4 bases from V and 5 bases from J, leaving 16 bases between. The CDR3 is 14 amino acids. The germline CDR1 and CDR2 sequences are SGHRS and YFSETQ. The CDR3 nucleotides read TGCGCCAGCAGCCAAACGGGGGTCTTAAACGAGCAGTACTTC. Translated: CASSQTGVLNEQYF.

The chain carries TRBV5-8 and TRBJ1-3, with D perhaps matching TRBD1 (6 bases). Trimming removed 3 bases at V and 0 bases at J, with 13 bases between. The germline V gene has CDR1 SGHTS and CDR2 YDEGEE. This CDR3 spans 16 amino acids. The CDR3 sequence: CASSWIPDSSGNTIYF. In DNA form, the CDR3 reads TGTGCCAGCAGCTGGATACCGGACAGCTCTGGAAACACCATATATTTT.

The CDR3 sequence: CASSLLGQGEQYF. The CDR3 DNA reads as TGTGCCAGCAGCTTACTTGGACAGGGCGAGCAGTACTTC. The rearrangement joins TRBV11-2 to TRBJ2-5, with 8 bases identical to TRBD1. The J call is in doubt because the DNA end fits TRBJ2-7 better. Germline V gene sequence: CDR1 SGHAT, CDR2 FQNNGV. This CDR3 is built from 13 residues.

The chain has TRBV12-5 and TRBJ1-2, with D tentatively TRBD1 (5 bases). Germline V CDR1 and CDR2: LGHNT, FRNRAP. The V end lost 6 bases, the J end lost 3 bases, and 14 bases lay between the germline ends. The CDR3 covers 14 residues. CDR3 sequence: CASGPREGHYGYTF. In DNA, the CDR3 is TGTGCTAGTGGCCCCCGGGAGGGACACTATGGCTACACCTTC.

V is TRBV18 and J is TRBJ1-2; D is uncertain. The CDR3 has 13 residues. V lost 2 bases and J 8 bases, leaving 12 bases between the germline ends. Germline values: CDR1 KGHSH, CDR2 LQKENI. DNA of the CDR3: TGTGCCAGCTCACCAGCGGGAGAAGGGGGCTACACCTTC. As protein: CASSPAGEGGYTF.

The rearrangement uses TRBV5-4 and TRBJ2-1, with D perhaps matching TRBD1 (5 bases). Trimming cost V 4 bases and J 6 bases, with 14 bases left between them. The germline CDR1 and CDR2 sequences are SGHNT and YYREEE (reference sequence). The CDR3 totals 14 residues. CDR3 amino acids: CASSHRTNANEQFF. The CDR3 DNA reads TGTGCCAGCAGCCATCGGACAAACGCCAATGAGCAGTTCTTC.

The gene calls are TRBV9 and TRBJ1-3; 8 nucleotides match TRBD1. J gave up 1 base and V 2 bases, and 5 bases lay outside the gene matches. This CDR3 spans 16 amino acids. CDR1 and CDR2 from the germline V gene are SGDLS and YYNGEE. CDR3 sequence: CASSVYRGDSGNTIYF. Written as DNA, the CDR3 is TGTGCCAGCAGCGTCTACAGGGGGGATTCTGGAAACACCATATATTTT.

This chain connects TRBV10-3 to TRBJ2-7, with 8 nucleotides matching TRBD1. There are 14 residues in the CDR3. V lost 6 bases and J lost 1; bases outside the gene matches: 5. In germline, CDR1 is ENHRY, CDR2 SYGVKD. The CDR3 DNA follows: TGTGCCATCAGCCTCGGACAGGGATCCTACGAGCAGTACTTC. It specifies CAISLGQGSYEQYF.

The CDR3 sequence: CAWSENRALGPYEQYF. The CDR3 nucleotides read TGTGCCTGGAGTGAAAACAGGGCTCTGGGGCCCTACGAGCAGTACTTC. The gene calls are TRBV30 and TRBJ2-7; the D gene is possibly TRBD1 (6 bases). This CDR3 comprises 16 residues. V lost 1 base, J lost 2 bases, and 18 bases lay in between. Germline V gene sequence: CDR1 GTSNPN, CDR2 SVGIG (reference sequence).

The chain uses TRBV28 and TRBJ2-3; D perhaps matches TRBD2 (5 bases). Germline assignment: CDR1 MDHEN and CDR2 SYDVKM. The V and J ends lost 3 bases and 0 bases respectively, with 10 bases between them. This CDR3 region has 15 residues. Here the CDR3 reads CASSLIARSTDTQYF. In DNA form, the CDR3 reads TGTGCCAGCAGTTTGATAGCGCGAAGCACAGATACGCAGTATTTT.

V gene TRBV7-3 combines with J gene TRBJ2-2; 8 bases map to TRBD1. The length of the CDR3 is 14 residues. Germline V lookup: CDR1 SGHTA, CDR2 FQGTGA. V was pared by 4 bases and J by 7 bases, with 5 bases of the junction left unmatched. The CDR3 region is CASSSQGAGGELFF. In DNA, the CDR3 is TGTGCCAGCAGCTCTCAGGGGGCTGGCGGGGAGCTGTTTTTT. The variable domain in full, completed from reference TRBV7-3 and TRBJ2-2, reads GAGVSQTPSNKVTEKGKYVELRCDPISGHTALYWYRQSLGQGPEFLIYFQGTGAADDSGLPNDRFFAVRPEGSVSTLKIQRTERGDSAVYLCASSSQGAGGELFFGEGSRLTVL.

The gene calls are TRBV28 and TRBJ1-2, with unresolved D. CDR1 and CDR2 from the germline V gene are MDHEN and SYDVKM. The CDR3 runs 14 residues. Between the trimmed V and J ends, which lost 6 bases and 7 bases, there was a span of 18 bases. The CDR3 nucleotides read TGTGCCAGCAGGCCTTGGGCAGGATCGAGTGGCTACACCTTC. Residues: CASRPWAGSSGYTF.

The chain links TRBV5-1 to TRBJ2-7; D is perhaps TRBD1 (5 bases). CDR1 and CDR2 from the germline V gene are SGHRS and YFSETQ. V dropped 6 bases and J dropped 4 bases, with 17 bases sitting between them. The CDR3 totals 14 residues. CDR3 amino acids: CASTLSQGSYEQYF. In nucleotides, the CDR3 is TGCGCCAGCACTCTTAGCCAGGGATCATACGAGCAGTACTTC. Using reference TRBV5-1 and TRBJ2-7 for the parts outside the CDR3, the full variable domain is KAGVTQTPRYLIKTRGQQVTLSCSPISGHRSVSWYQQTPGQGLQFLFEYFSETQRNKGNFPGRFSGRQFSNSRSEMNVSTLELGDSALYLCASTLSQGSYEQYFGPGTRLTVT.

V is TRBV6-6 and J is TRBJ1-1; D remains ambiguous. Germline CDR1 MNHNY, CDR2 SVGAGI (reference sequence). V lost 6 bases to trimming and J lost 2 bases, with 16 bases between them. The CDR3 is 15 residues long. CDR3 sequence reads: CASRPTGQVNTEAFF. The CDR3 region has the DNA TGTGCCAGCAGGCCCACTGGGCAGGTTAACACTGAAGCTTTCTTT.

V usage is TRBV7-9 and J usage is TRBJ1-2, with TRBD1 identical over 9 bases. The germline gives CDR1 SEHNR, CDR2 FQNEAQ (reference sequence). Germline trimming cut 5 bases from V and 1 base from J; bases unmatched to any gene: 11. The CDR3 totals 17 residues. The CDR3 nucleotides read TGTGCCAGCAGCCCAAGGGACAGGGCTCCCCATAACTATGGCTACACCTTC. Translating gives CASSPRDRAPHNYGYTF.